This T cell receptor beta chain derives from a study of vaccination effects on CD4 cells after COVID-19. Study-wide background: At 16 days and one week before vaccination, a couple of convalescent patients gave samples. The study, taken as a whole, reports: Following vaccination, convalescents' spike-reactive clones were mostly new ones induced by the vaccine.

In the case of this clone: Antigen unknown.

The table came from immunoSEQ multiplex PCR; TCRdb's copy has only in-frame clones and leaves some out. Altogether tens of thousands of clones are present, 73% being singletons, with the ten largest covering 30% to 40%. V shed 5 bases and J shed 0 bases, with 8 bases lying between them. The CDR3 contains 14 residues. Per germline, CDR1 SGHRS and CDR2 YFSETQ. Sequencing was preceded by expansion of antigen-specific CD4+ T cells with viral peptide pools in the ViraFEST assay. Culture proceeded for more than 8 days, and CD4+ T cells were then isolated. Sometime from March through December 2020, the person acquired a SARS-CoV-2 infection that PCR confirmed. Every well got around 2 million PBMC, which were grown with around 10 IU/ml IL-2 and around 10 ug/ml peptides.

The V call is TRBV5-1, the J call TRBJ2-2; no definite D call. This sample comprised CD4+ T cells from PBMCs cultured with a peptide pool, obtained before COVID-19 vaccination. This clonotype was obtained from a human donor who had a prior SARS-CoV-2 infection. The chain's CDR3 is CASSPTANTGELFF. The CDR3 nucleotides read TGCGCCAGCAGTCCGACCGCGAACACCGGGGAGCTGTTTTTT.